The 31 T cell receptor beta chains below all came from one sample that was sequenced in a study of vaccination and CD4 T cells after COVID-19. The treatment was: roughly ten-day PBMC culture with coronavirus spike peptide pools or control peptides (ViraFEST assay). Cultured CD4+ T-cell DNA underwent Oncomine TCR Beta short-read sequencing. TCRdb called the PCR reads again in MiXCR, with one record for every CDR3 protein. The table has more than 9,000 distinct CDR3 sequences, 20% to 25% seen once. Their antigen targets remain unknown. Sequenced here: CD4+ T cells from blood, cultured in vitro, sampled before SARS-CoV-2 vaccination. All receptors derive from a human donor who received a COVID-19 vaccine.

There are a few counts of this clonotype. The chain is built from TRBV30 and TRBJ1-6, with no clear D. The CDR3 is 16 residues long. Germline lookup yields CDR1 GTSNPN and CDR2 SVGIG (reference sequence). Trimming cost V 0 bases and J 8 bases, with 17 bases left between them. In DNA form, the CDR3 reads TGTGCCTGGAGTGTACGGGGTACACAGAATTATTCACCCCTCCACTTT. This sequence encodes CAWSVRGTQNYSPLHF.

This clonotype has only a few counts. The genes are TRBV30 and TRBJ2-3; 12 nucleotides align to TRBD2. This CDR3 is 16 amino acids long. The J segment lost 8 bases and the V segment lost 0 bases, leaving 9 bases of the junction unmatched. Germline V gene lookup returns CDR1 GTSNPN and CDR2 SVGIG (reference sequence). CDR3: CAWSVGKLAGGGTQYF. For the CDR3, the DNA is TGTGCCTGGAGTGTAGGGAAACTAGCGGGGGGTGGTACGCAGTATTTT.

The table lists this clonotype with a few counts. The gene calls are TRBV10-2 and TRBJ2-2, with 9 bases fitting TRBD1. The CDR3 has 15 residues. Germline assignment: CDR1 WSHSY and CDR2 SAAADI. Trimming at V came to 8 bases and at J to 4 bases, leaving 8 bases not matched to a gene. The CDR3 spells CASGRGQGITGELFF. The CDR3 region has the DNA TGCGCCAGCGGGAGGGGACAGGGAATCACCGGGGAGCTGTTTTTT.

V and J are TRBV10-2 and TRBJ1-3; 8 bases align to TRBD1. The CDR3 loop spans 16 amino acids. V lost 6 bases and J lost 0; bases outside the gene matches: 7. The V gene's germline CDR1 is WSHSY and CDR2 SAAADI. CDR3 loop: CASRDGQGLSGNTIYF. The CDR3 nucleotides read TGCGCCAGCAGGGATGGACAGGGACTCTCTGGAAACACCATATATTTT.

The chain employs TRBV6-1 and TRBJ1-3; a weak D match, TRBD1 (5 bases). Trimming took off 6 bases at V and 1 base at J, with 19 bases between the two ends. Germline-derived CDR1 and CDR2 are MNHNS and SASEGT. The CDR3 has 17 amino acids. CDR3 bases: TGTGCCAGCAGCAGTAGCTCGGAGACAGCATCTGGAAACACCATATATTTT. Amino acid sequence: CASSSSSETASGNTIYF.

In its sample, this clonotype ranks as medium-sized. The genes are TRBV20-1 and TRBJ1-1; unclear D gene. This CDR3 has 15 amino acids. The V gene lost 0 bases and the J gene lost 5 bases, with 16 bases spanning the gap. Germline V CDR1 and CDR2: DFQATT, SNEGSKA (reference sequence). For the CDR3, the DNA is TGCAGTGCTAGAGATAGTAGAACGGAGGGTACTGAAGCTTTCTTT. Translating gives CSARDSRTEGTEAFF.

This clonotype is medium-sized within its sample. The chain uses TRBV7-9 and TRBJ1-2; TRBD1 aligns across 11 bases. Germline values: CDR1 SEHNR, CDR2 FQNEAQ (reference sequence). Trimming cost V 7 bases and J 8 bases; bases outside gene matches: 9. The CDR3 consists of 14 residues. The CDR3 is CASTRGQGAFGYTF. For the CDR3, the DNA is TGTGCCAGCACTAGAGGACAGGGGGCGTTCGGCTACACCTTC.

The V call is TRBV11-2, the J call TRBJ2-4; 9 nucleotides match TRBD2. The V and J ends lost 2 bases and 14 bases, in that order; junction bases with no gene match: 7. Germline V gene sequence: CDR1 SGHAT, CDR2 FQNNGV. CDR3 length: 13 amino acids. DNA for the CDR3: TGTGCCAGCAGCTTAAGCGCGGGGGGGGAGAAGTACTTC. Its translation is CASSLSAGGEKYF.

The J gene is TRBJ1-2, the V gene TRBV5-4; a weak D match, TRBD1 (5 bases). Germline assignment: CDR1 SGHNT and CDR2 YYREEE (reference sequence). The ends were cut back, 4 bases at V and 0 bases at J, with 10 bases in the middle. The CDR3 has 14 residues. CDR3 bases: TGTGCCAGCAGCCTTGTGACAGCTAACTATGGCTACACCTTC. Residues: CASSLVTANYGYTF.

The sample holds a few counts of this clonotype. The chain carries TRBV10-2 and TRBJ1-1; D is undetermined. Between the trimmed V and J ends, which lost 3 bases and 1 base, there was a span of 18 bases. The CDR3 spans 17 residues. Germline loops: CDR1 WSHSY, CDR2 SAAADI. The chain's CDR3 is CASSDPTTRGPNTEAFF. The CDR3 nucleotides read TGCGCCAGCAGTGACCCTACCACCCGAGGACCGAACACTGAAGCTTTCTTT.

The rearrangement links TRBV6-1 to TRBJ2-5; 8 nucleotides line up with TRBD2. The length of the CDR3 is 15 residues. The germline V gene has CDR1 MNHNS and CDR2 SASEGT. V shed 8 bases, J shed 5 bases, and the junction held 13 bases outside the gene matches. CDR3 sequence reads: CASAQRRGGGETQYF. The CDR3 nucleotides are TGTGCCAGCGCCCAACGACGGGGGGGGGGCGAGACCCAGTACTTC.

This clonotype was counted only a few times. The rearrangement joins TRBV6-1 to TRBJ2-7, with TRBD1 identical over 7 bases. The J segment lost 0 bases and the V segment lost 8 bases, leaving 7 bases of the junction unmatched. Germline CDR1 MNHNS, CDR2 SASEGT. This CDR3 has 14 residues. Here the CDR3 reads CASLTGMDSYEQYF. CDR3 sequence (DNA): TGTGCCAGCCTGACAGGGATGGACTCCTACGAGCAGTACTTC.

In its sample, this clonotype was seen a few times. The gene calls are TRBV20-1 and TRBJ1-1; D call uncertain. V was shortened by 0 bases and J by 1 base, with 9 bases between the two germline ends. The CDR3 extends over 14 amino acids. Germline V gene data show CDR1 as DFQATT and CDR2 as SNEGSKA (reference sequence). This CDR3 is CSAREWVRNTEAFF. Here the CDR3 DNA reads TGCAGTGCTAGAGAATGGGTCAGGAACACTGAAGCTTTCTTT.

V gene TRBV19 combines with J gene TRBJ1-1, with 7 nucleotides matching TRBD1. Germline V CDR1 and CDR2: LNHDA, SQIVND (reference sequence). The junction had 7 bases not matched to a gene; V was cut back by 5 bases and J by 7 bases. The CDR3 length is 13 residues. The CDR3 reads CASSFTRQGEAFF. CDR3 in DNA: TGTGCCAGTAGTTTTACTAGACAGGGTGAAGCTTTCTTT.

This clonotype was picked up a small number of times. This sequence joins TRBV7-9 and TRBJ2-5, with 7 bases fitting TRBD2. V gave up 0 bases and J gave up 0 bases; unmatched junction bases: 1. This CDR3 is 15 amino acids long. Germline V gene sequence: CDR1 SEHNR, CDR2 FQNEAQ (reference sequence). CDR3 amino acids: CASSLAGGYQETQYF. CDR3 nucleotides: TGTGCCAGCAGCTTAGCGGGGGGGTACCAAGAGACCCAGTACTTC.

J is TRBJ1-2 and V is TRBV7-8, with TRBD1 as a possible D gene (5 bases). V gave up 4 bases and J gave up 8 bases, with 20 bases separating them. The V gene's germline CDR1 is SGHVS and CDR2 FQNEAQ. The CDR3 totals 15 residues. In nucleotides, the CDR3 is TGTGCCAGCAGCTCCCGGGACGGGGTTCGTCGGGGCTACACCTTC. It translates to CASSSRDGVRRGYTF.

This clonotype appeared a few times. In DNA, the CDR3 is TGCGCCAGCAGCTTGGACGCAGCGGGGGGCTACAACACCGGGGAGCTGTTTTTT. It encodes CASSLDAAGGYNTGELFF. The V and J genes are TRBV5-1 and TRBJ2-2; 9 bases line up with TRBD2. The CDR3 length is 18 residues. CDR1 and CDR2 from the germline V gene are SGHRS and YFSETQ. V shed 0 bases, J shed 2 bases, and the junction held 8 bases outside the gene matches.

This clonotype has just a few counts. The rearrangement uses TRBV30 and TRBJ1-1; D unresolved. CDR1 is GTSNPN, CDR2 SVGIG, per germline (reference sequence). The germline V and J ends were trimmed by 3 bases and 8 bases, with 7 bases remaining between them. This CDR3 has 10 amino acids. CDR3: CAWRGKEAFF. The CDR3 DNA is TGTGCCTGGAGGGGTAAAGAAGCTTTCTTT.

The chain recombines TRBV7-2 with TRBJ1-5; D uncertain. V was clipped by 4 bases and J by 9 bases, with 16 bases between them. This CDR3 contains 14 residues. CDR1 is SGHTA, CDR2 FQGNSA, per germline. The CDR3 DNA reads TGTGCCAGCAGCTCCCGTCTGAGTTATCGGCCCCAGCATTTT. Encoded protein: CASSSRLSYRPQHF.

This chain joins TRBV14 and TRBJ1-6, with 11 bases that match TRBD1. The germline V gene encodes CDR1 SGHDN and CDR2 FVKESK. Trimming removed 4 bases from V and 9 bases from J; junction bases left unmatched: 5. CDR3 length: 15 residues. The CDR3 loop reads CASSPGQGAISPLHF. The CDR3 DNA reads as TGTGCCAGCAGCCCTGGACAGGGGGCGATTTCACCCCTCCACTTT.

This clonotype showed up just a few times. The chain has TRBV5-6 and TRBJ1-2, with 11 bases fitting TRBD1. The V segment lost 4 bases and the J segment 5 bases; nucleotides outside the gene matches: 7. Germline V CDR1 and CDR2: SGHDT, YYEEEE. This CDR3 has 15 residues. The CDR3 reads CASSAGTGGYYGYTF. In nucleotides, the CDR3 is TGTGCCAGCAGCGCCGGGACAGGGGGTTATTATGGCTACACCTTC.

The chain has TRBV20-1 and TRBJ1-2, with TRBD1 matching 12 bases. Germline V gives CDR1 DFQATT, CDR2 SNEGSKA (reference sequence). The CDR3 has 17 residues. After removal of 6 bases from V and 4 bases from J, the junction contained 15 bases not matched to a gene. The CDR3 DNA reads TGCAGTGCCCCCAGCCCCGGGACAGGGGGCTCGGGCTATGGCTACACCTTC. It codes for CSAPSPGTGGSGYGYTF.

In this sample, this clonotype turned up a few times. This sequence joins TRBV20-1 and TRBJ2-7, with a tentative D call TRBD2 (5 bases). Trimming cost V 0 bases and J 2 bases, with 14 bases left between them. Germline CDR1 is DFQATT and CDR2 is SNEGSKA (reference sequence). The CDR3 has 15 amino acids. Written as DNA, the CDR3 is TGCAGTGCTAGAGATGAGTCTAGCCGACCCTACGAGCAGTACTTC. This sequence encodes CSARDESSRPYEQYF.

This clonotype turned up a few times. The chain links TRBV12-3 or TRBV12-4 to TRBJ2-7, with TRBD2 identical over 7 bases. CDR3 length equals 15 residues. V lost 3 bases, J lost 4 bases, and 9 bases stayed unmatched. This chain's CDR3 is CASSLRRGYAYEQYF. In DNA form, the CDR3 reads TGTGCCAGCAGTTTGAGGCGGGGGTACGCTTACGAGCAGTACTTC.

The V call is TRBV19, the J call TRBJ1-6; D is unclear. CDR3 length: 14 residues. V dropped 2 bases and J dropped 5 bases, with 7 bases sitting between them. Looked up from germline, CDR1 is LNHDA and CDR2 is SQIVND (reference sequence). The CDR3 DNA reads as TGTGCCAGTAGTATATCGGCCGATAATTCACCCCTCCACTTT. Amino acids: CASSISADNSPLHF.

The CDR3 DNA reads as TGTGCCAGCAGTTACCAGGGCGGGAACACTGAAGCTTTCTTT. Translation: CASSYQGGNTEAFF. The genes are TRBV6-5 and TRBJ1-1; D perhaps matches TRBD1 (5 bases). Germline CDR1 MNHEY, CDR2 SVGAGI. Trimming removed 2 bases at V and 1 base at J, with 8 bases between. The CDR3 is 14 residues long.

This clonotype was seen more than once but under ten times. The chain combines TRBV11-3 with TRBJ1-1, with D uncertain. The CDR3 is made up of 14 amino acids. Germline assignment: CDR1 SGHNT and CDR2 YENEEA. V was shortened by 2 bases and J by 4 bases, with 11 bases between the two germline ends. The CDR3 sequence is CASSLTRGSTEAFF. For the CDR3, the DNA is TGTGCCAGCAGCTTAACCCGGGGTAGCACTGAAGCTTTCTTT. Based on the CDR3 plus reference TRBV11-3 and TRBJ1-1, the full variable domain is EAGVVQSPRYKIIEKKQPVAFWCNPISGHNTLYWYLQNLGQGPELLIRYENEEAVDDSQLPKDRFSAERLKGVDSTLKIQPAELGDSAVYLCASSLTRGSTEAFFGQGTRLTVV.

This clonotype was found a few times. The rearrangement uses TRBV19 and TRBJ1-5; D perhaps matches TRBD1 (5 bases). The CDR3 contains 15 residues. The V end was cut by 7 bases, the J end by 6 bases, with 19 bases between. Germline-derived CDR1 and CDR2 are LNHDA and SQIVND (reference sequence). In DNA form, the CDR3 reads TGTGCCAGTAATTCCGGGCAGGGAGGCGGTCAGCCCCAGCATTTT. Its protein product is CASNSGQGGGQPQHF.

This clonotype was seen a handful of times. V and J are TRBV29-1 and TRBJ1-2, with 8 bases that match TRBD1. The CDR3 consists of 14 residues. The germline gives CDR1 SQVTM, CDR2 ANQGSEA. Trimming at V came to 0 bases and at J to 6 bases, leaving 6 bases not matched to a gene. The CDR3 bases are TGCAGCGTTGAAGAGGACAGGGTAGAAAATGGCTACACCTTC. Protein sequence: CSVEEDRVENGYTF.

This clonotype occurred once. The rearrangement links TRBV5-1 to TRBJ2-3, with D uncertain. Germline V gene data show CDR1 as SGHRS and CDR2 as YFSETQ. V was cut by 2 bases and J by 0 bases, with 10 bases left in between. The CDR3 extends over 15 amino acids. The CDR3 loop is CASSFMSESTDTQYF. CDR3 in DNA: TGCGCCAGCAGCTTTATGAGTGAGAGCACAGATACGCAGTATTTT.

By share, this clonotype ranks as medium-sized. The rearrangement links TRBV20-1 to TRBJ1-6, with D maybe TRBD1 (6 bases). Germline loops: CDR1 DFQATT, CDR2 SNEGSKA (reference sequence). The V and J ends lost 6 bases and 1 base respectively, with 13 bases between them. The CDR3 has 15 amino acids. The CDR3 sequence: CSAKIRGSYNSPLHF. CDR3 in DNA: TGCAGTGCGAAAATCAGGGGTTCCTATAATTCACCCCTCCACTTT.